The 26 T cell receptor beta chains listed next were all sequenced from one sample in a study of breast tumors, draining lymph nodes, adjacent tissues. TCRdb re-derived calls from the multiplex PCR reads in MiXCR, one entry per CDR3 protein. The table includes 130,000 or so distinct CDR3 sequences, about 20% detected once. Breast cancer patients provided tissue from their axillary draining lymph nodes. Sample: axillary lymph node tissue. The source is a female donor with breast cancer. Some clones in this sample may be carry-over from other donors' samples.

This clonotype appeared many times. The CDR3 reads CASSRGGGFRYGYTF. CDR3 DNA: TGTGCCAGCAGCCGGGGGGGAGGGTTCAGGTATGGCTACACCTTC. The chain has TRBV28 and TRBJ1-2, with D perhaps TRBD1 (5 bases). There are 15 residues in the CDR3. The V end lost 6 bases, the J end lost 5 bases, and 19 bases lay between the germline ends. Germline assignment: CDR1 MDHEN and CDR2 SYDVKM.

Regarding this clonotype: Possible read error: a much larger clone is one base away. A read error is likely, as this CDR3 ends without the conserved phenylalanine or tryptophan. J is TRBJ1-2 and V is TRBV6-6, with 7 bases matching TRBD1. The CDR3 totals 14 residues. Germline CDR1 MNHNY, CDR2 SVGAGI (reference sequence). V shed 5 bases, J shed 4 bases, and the junction held 7 bases outside the gene matches. The DNA of the CDR3 is TGTGCCAGCAGTGAAGGGACAGCCGGCTATGGCTACACCCTC. It yields the protein CASSEGTAGYGYTL.

In this sample, this clonotype turned up many times. CDR3 loop: CASSEAGWEMNNSPLHF. As DNA, the CDR3 is TGTGCCAGCAGTGAAGCGGGCTGGGAGATGAATAATTCACCCCTCCACTTT. This chain links TRBV2 with TRBJ1-6, with D uncertain. The CDR3 consists of 17 residues. V lost 0 bases, J lost 5 bases, and 14 bases lay in between. The germline gives CDR1 SNHLY, CDR2 FYNNEI.

The sample holds a few counts of this clonotype. This sequence joins TRBV5-4 and TRBJ2-1, with 10 nucleotides matching TRBD2. The CDR3 contains 15 residues. V gave up 4 bases and J gave up 0 bases; unmatched junction bases: 1. Germline V gene data show CDR1 as SGHNT and CDR2 as YYREEE (reference sequence). The CDR3 nucleotides are TGTGCCAGCAGCCTAGCGGGAGACTCCTACAATGAGCAGTTCTTC. Its translation is CASSLAGDSYNEQFF.

This clonotype has a count of ten or more. The V and J genes are TRBV19 and TRBJ2-5; possibly TRBD1 for D (5 bases). CDR1 and CDR2 from the germline V gene are LNHDA and SQIVND (reference sequence). The CDR3 sequence is 14 residues long. Trimming shortened V by 3 bases and J by 2 bases, and 10 bases separated the two germline ends. The DNA for the CDR3 is TGTGCCAGTAGTATTGGGGCAGCGCAAGAGACCCAGTACTTC. Protein: CASSIGAAQETQYF.

As regards this clonotype: This may be a read error: a much more frequent sequence differs by one nucleotide. The CDR3, as DNA: TGTGCCAGCAGTCCGGGACAGACCTATGGCTACACCTTC. This gives the protein CASSPGQTYGYTF. The rearrangement uses TRBV28 and TRBJ1-2; 7 bases map to TRBD1. Germline V gene lookup returns CDR1 MDHEN and CDR2 SYDVKM. The length of the CDR3 is 13 residues. With 5 bases clipped from V and 4 bases from J, the junction kept 4 bases outside the gene matches.

As to this clonotype: A read error is possible here, since a much larger clone lies one base away. This chain links TRBV20-1 with TRBJ2-1, with D possibly being TRBD2 (6 bases). Germline V gives CDR1 DFQATT, CDR2 SNEGSKA (reference sequence). The CDR3 spans 11 residues. Trimming shortened V by 0 bases and J by 9 bases, and 6 bases separated the two germline ends. CDR3 nucleotides: TGCAGTGCTAGAGAGGGAGGTGAGCAGTTCTTC. Translation gives CSAREGGEQFF.

At least ten counts were recorded for this clonotype. The chain carries TRBV7-2 and TRBJ2-5; 8 bases match TRBD2. V shed 2 bases, J shed 5 bases, and the junction held 7 bases outside the gene matches. From germline, CDR1 is SGHTA and CDR2 FQGNSA. The CDR3 length is 15 residues. The CDR3 DNA sequence: TGTGCCAGCAGCTTAACGAGCGGGAGCGGGGAGACCCAGTACTTC. Translation gives CASSLTSGSGETQYF.

This clonotype was observed many times. The junction departs from the called germline gene at one end, perhaps through a read error. The chain uses TRBV20-1 and TRBJ1-2; D unresolved. Germline-derived CDR1 and CDR2 are DFQATT and SNEGSKA (reference sequence). The CDR3 spans 11 residues. The CDR3 sequence is CSARHRSLGSF. The CDR3 bases are TGCAGTGCTCGCCATAGGTCTCTTGGCTCCTTC.

This clonotype turned up a few times. V usage is TRBV9 and J usage is TRBJ1-4; maybe TRBD1 (5 bases). Germline V gives CDR1 SGDLS, CDR2 YYNGEE. V was pared by 3 bases and J by 3 bases, with 15 bases between. The CDR3 loop spans 16 amino acids. CDR3 amino acids: CASSAGPGESNEKLFF. CDR3 nucleotide sequence: TGTGCCAGCAGCGCCGGACCGGGGGAATCTAATGAAAAACTGTTTTTT.

This clonotype was observed at least ten times. The chain recombines TRBV9 with TRBJ2-3; the D is unclear. CDR3 length: 17 amino acids. CDR1 and CDR2 (germline): SGDLS, YYNGEE. V gave up 3 bases and J gave up 0 bases, with 17 bases separating them. CDR3: CASSGESARPSTDTQYF. The CDR3 region has the DNA TGTGCCAGCAGCGGTGAATCGGCGCGGCCTAGCACAGATACGCAGTATTTT.

In this sample, this clonotype turned up many times. The rearrangement uses TRBV20-1 and TRBJ2-1; TRBD2 aligns across 8 bases. The CDR3 contains 14 residues. Germline-derived CDR1 and CDR2 are DFQATT and SNEGSKA (reference sequence). Trimming at V came to 3 bases and at J to 10 bases, leaving 11 bases not matched to a gene. The CDR3 spells CSASASGRLSEQFF. In nucleotides, the CDR3 is TGCAGTGCTAGTGCTAGCGGGCGCTTATCCGAGCAGTTCTTC.

This clonotype was seen ten or more times. This chain links TRBV19 with TRBJ2-7; 12 positions match TRBD1. From germline, CDR1 is LNHDA and CDR2 SQIVND (reference sequence). The length of the CDR3 is 15 residues. Trimming removed 5 bases from V and 3 bases from J; junction bases left unmatched: 5. CDR3 bases: TGTGCCAGTAGTTCCGGGACAGGGGGCATCTACGAGCAGTACTTC. It is translated as CASSSGTGGIYEQYF. The variable domain in full, completed from reference TRBV19 and TRBJ2-7, reads DGGITQSPKYLFRKEGQNVTLSCEQNLNHDAMYWYRQDPGQGLRLIYYSQIVNDFQKGDIAEGYSVSREKKESFPLTVTSAQKNPTAFYLCASSSGTGGIYEQYFGPGTRLTVT.

This clonotype showed up many times. The J gene is TRBJ1-4, the V gene TRBV5-1, with D unclear. Trimming took 4 bases from V and 6 from J, leaving 13 bases between them. CDR1 is SGHRS and CDR2 is YFSETQ in the germline V gene. CDR3 size: 14 residues. The CDR3 loop reads CASSTRTSDEKLFF. Here the CDR3 DNA reads TGCGCCAGCAGCACTAGGACGTCGGATGAAAAACTGTTTTTT.

This clonotype was seen repeatedly, ten times or more. The J gene is TRBJ2-3, the V gene TRBV20-1; perhaps TRBD1 as D (5 bases). This CDR3 has 17 residues. V lost 0 bases to trimming and J lost 2 bases, with 18 bases between them. Germline CDR1 DFQATT, CDR2 SNEGSKA (reference sequence). For the CDR3, the DNA is TGCAGTGCTAGAGATCCCAGGGCACAGCAGTTCACAGATACGCAGTATTTT. This translates into CSARDPRAQQFTDTQYF.

This clonotype was counted ten times or more. The gene calls are TRBV3-1 and TRBJ2-5, with 15 bases aligning to TRBD2. V lost 6 bases to trimming and J lost 3 bases; unmatched junction nucleotides: 14. The CDR3 consists of 19 residues. Germline V gene lookup returns CDR1 LGHDT and CDR2 YNNKEL (reference sequence). CDR3 coding DNA: TGTGCCAGCAGTACAAGAATGGGACTAGCGGGAGGACAAGAAGAGACCCAGTACTTC. Its translation: CASSTRMGLAGGQEETQYF.

This clonotype came up many times. V usage is TRBV2 and J usage is TRBJ2-1; D remains unclear. Between the trimmed V and J ends, which lost 9 bases and 0 bases, there was a span of 15 bases. CDR1 and CDR2 (germline): SNHLY, FYNNEI. The CDR3 extends over 15 amino acids. The CDR3 DNA sequence: TGTGCCAGTGCTAGAGAATTGAGCTCCTACAATGAGCAGTTCTTC. It translates to CASARELSSYNEQFF.

In its sample, this clonotype was seen many times. The V and J genes are TRBV20-1 and TRBJ1-5, with D possibly matching TRBD1 (6 bases). V lost 5 bases and J lost 0, with 11 bases in between. In germline, CDR1 is DFQATT, CDR2 SNEGSKA (reference sequence). The CDR3 loop spans 14 amino acids. CDR3 bases: TGCAGTGCTCACACAGGGTATAGCAATCAGCCCCAGCATTTT. Protein sequence: CSAHTGYSNQPQHF.

Ten or more counts support this clonotype. The V gene is TRBV5-1, the J gene TRBJ2-1; 10 bases map to TRBD2. The V gene end was trimmed by 1 base and the J gene end by 6 bases; junction bases not matched to a gene: 7. The germline gives CDR1 SGHRS, CDR2 YFSETQ. The CDR3 is made up of 16 amino acids. The CDR3 DNA follows: TGCGCCAGCAGCTTGAGGTCTAGCGGGAGAGTCAATGAGCAGTTCTTC. It encodes CASSLRSSGRVNEQFF.

At least ten counts were recorded for this clonotype. J is TRBJ1-3 and V is TRBV6-5; TRBD1 is a possible D gene (6 bases). Germline values: CDR1 MNHEY, CDR2 SVGAGI. This CDR3 region has 13 residues. V lost 6 bases to trimming and J lost 3 bases, with 9 bases between them. As DNA, the CDR3 is TGTGCCAGCAGGACAGGTTTTGGAAACACCATATATTTT. Its protein is CASRTGFGNTIYF.

A word on this clonotype: A much larger clone lies one base from this, so it may be a read error. The CDR3 does not close with the conserved phenylalanine or tryptophan, likely indicating a read error. The chain carries TRBV15 and TRBJ1-2; D is unresolved. Germline CDR1 LNHNV, CDR2 YYDKDF (reference sequence). The CDR3 is 15 amino acids. The V gene lost 4 bases and the J gene lost 3 bases, with 15 bases spanning the gap. CDR3 nucleotides: TGTGCCACCAGCAAGTTTGCTTCGCTTTACTATGGCTACACCGTC. The encoded protein is CATSKFASLYYGYTV.

This clonotype occurred many times. The gene calls are TRBV28 and TRBJ1-2; D may be TRBD1 (6 bases). Germline CDR1 is MDHEN and CDR2 is SYDVKM. V was shortened by 4 bases and J by 3 bases, with 9 bases between the two germline ends. The CDR3 runs to 13 residues. CDR3 nucleotides: TGTGCCAGCAGTTGGGGGCTGGACTATGGCTACACCTTC. Translating it yields CASSWGLDYGYTF.

The chain combines TRBV5-4 with TRBJ2-2; 8 bases are a match to TRBD2. Germline V CDR1 and CDR2: SGHNT, YYREEE (reference sequence). The junction had 11 bases not matched to a gene; V was cut back by 3 bases and J by 13 bases. The CDR3 is made up of 14 amino acids. In nucleotides, the CDR3 is TGTGCCAGCAGCTCCCGGACTAGCTCAATGGGGCTGTTTTTT. Translated: CASSSRTSSMGLFF.

Ten or more counts support this clonotype. This sequence joins TRBV5-1 and TRBJ2-3; TRBD2 matches at 8 bases. Germline V lookup: CDR1 SGHRS, CDR2 YFSETQ. The CDR3 sequence is 14 residues long. V trimming: 3 bases; J trimming: 4 bases; junction bases outside the gene matches: 4. DNA of the CDR3: TGCGCCAGCAGCTCACAGACTAGCGCAGATACGCAGTATTTT. Translation gives CASSSQTSADTQYF.

In this sample, this clonotype turned up many times. V usage is TRBV7-9 and J usage is TRBJ2-7; D not resolved. Trimming shortened V by 1 base and J by 6 bases, and 22 bases separated the two germline ends. The CDR3 is 17 amino acids. CDR1 is SEHNR and CDR2 is FQNEAQ in the germline V gene (reference sequence). CDR3 sequence reads: CASSLDRSASLVSEQYF. The CDR3, as DNA: TGTGCCAGCAGCTTAGATCGATCGGCGTCCTTAGTCTCCGAGCAGTACTTC.

This clonotype was counted many times. V is TRBV5-8 and J is TRBJ2-7; D might be TRBD2 (6 bases). V lost 3 bases and J lost 7, with 14 bases in between. CDR1 is SGHTS and CDR2 is YDEGEE in the germline V gene. This CDR3 has 13 residues. CDR3 nucleotides: TGTGCCAGCAGCTCGGGACTGGCTGGGGAGCAGTACTTC. Its translation: CASSSGLAGEQYF.